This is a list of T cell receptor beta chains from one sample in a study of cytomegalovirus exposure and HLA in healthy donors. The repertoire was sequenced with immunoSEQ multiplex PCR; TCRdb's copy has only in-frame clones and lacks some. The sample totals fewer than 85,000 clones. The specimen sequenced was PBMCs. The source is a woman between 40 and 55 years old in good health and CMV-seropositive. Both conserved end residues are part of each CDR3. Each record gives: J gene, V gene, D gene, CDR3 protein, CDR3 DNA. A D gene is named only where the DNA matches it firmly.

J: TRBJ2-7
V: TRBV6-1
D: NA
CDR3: CASRIRGYDEQYF
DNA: TGTGCCAGCCGAATTAGGGGTTACGACGAGCAGTACTTC

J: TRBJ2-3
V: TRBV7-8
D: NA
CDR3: CASSRNDGDTQYF
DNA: TGTGCCAGCAGCCGGAACGACGGGGATACGCAGTATTTT

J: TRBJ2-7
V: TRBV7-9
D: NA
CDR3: CASSLMPGEEQYF
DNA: TGTGCCAGCAGCTTAATGCCGGGGGAAGAGCAGTACTTC

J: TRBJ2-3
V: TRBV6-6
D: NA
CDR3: CASSFKTGTDTQYF
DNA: TGTGCCAGCAGTTTCAAGACAGGAACGGATACGCAGTATTTT

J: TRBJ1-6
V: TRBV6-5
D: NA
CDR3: CASSYRDDGGEAPLHF
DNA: TGTGCCAGCAGTTACCGTGACGATGGGGGGGAGGCACCCCTCCACTTT

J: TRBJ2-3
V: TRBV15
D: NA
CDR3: CATSRAMGGAEDTQYF
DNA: TGTGCCACCAGCAGAGCCATGGGGGGGGCTGAAGATACGCAGTATTTT

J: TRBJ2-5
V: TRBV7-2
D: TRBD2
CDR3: CASAGGGTQYF
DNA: TGTGCCAGCGCGGGAGGAGGGACCCAGTACTTC

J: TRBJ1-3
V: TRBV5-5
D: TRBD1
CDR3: CASSAPGQRNGNTIYF
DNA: TGTGCCAGCAGCGCCCCGGGACAGCGAAATGGAAACACCATATATTTT

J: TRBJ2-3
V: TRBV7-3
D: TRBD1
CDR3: CASSLSAGTGGIDTQYF
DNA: TGTGCCAGCAGCTTATCTGCCGGGACAGGGGGCATAGATACGCAGTATTTT

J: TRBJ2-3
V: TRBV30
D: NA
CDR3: CAWSVLEGGTDTQYF
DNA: TGTGCCTGGAGTGTACTAGAGGGTGGCACAGATACGCAGTATTTT

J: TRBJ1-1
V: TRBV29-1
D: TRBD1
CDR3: CSVGQGGTEAFF
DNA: TGCAGCGTTGGACAGGGGGGCACTGAAGCTTTCTTT

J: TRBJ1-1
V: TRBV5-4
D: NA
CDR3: CASSLGGAYTEAFF
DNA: TGTGCCAGCAGCTTAGGAGGGGCGTACACTGAAGCTTTCTTT

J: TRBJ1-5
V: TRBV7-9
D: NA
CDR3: CASSGQNNQPQHF
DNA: TGTGCCAGCAGCGGACAGAACAATCAGCCCCAGCATTTT

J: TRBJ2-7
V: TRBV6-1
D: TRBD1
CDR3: CASGQGTSYEQYF
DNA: TGTGCCAGCGGACAGGGGACCTCCTACGAGCAGTACTTC

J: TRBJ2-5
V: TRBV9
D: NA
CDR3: CASSVTSSETQYF
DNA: TGTGCCAGCAGCGTAACTAGCTCCGAGACCCAGTACTTC

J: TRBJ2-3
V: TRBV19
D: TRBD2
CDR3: CASSPREGLAGGPDTQYF
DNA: TGTGCCAGTAGTCCGCGTGAAGGACTAGCGGGAGGGCCAGATACGCAGTATTTT

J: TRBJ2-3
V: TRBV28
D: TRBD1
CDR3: CASSPDRVTQIGTQYF
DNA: TGTGCCAGCAGTCCGGACAGGGTAACGCAAATTGGTACGCAGTATTTT

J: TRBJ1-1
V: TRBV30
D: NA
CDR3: CAWQRGGDTEAFF
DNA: TGTGCCTGGCAAAGGGGGGGAGACACTGAAGCTTTCTTT

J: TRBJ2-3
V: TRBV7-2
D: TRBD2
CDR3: CASSRSGFSTDTQYF
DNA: TGTGCCAGCAGCCGTAGCGGGTTTAGCACAGATACGCAGTATTTT

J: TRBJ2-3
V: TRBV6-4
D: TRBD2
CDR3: CASSLAGATDTQYF
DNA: TGTGCCAGCAGTCTAGCGGGGGCCACAGATACGCAGTATTTT

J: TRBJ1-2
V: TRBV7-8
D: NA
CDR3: CASSPDPRRNGYTF
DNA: TGTGCCAGCAGCCCAGATCCGAGGAGAAATGGCTACACCTTC

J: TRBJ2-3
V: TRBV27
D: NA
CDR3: CASSLGSGSTDTQYF
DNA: TGTGCCAGCAGTTTAGGTAGCGGAAGCACAGATACGCAGTATTTT

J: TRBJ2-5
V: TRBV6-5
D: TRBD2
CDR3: CASSYRLAEETQYF
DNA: TGTGCCAGCAGTTACCGACTAGCGGAAGAGACCCAGTACTTC

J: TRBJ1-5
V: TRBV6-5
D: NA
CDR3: CAPPHHRNQPQHF
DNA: TGTGCCCCCCCTCACCACAGGAATCAGCCCCAGCATTTT

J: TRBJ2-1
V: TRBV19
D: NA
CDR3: CASSISNTGEQFF
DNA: TGTGCCAGTAGTATATCTAATACAGGGGAGCAGTTCTTC

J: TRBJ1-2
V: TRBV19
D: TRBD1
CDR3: CASRGQNYGYTF
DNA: TGTGCCAGTAGGGGACAGAACTATGGCTACACCTTC

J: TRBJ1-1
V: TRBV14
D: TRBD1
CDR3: CASSLTGGTEAFF
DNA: TGTGCCAGCAGCCTCACAGGGGGCACTGAAGCTTTCTTT

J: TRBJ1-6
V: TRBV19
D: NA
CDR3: CASRDTRSRFGSPLHF
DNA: TGTGCCAGTAGGGACACCCGGTCTAGATTTGGTTCACCCCTCCACTTT

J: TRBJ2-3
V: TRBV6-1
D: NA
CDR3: CASSEAAGASTDTQYF
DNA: TGTGCCAGCAGTGAAGCGGCGGGGGCCAGCACAGATACGCAGTATTTT

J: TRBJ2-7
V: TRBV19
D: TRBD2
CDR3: CASRRTTSGSSYEQYF
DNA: TGTGCCAGTAGACGGACGACTAGCGGATCTTCCTACGAGCAGTACTTC

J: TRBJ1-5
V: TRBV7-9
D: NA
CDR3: CASTSGTSNQPQHF
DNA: TGTGCCAGCACCTCCGGGACAAGCAATCAGCCCCAGCATTTT

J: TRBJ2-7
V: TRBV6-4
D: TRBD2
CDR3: CASSEKAGGPTYEQYF
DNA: TGTGCCAGCAGTGAGAAAGCGGGGGGTCCCACCTACGAGCAGTACTTC

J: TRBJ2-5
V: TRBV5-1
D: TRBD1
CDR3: CASSFGTGEETQYF
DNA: TGCGCCAGCAGCTTCGGGACAGGGGAAGAGACCCAGTACTTC

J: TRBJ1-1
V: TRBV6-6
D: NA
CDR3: CASSSRRDRDTEAFF
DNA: TGTGCCAGCAGTTCCCGCAGGGATCGGGACACTGAAGCTTTCTTT

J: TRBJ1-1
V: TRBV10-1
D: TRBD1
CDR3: CASSPGTGGSEAFF
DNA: TGCGCCAGCAGTCCCGGGACAGGGGGCTCTGAAGCTTTCTTT

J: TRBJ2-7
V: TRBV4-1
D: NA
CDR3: CASSQDRRRDWGEQYF
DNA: TGCGCCAGCAGCCAAGATCGACGGCGGGACTGGGGCGAGCAGTACTTC

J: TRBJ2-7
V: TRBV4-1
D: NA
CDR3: CASSQGSGNYEQYF
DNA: TGCGCCAGCAGCCAAGGGTCGGGGAACTACGAGCAGTACTTC

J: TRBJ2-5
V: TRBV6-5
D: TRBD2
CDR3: CASSWGLAGAQETQYF
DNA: TGTGCCAGCAGTTGGGGACTAGCGGGGGCACAAGAGACCCAGTACTTC

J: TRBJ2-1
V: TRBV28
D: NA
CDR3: CASSLHEQFF
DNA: TGTGCCAGTTCTCTTCATGAGCAGTTCTTC

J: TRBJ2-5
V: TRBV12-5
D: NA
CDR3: CASGLVDSQGGLETQYF
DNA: TGTGCTAGTGGTTTGGTCGACTCACAGGGTGGTTTAGAGACCCAGTACTTC

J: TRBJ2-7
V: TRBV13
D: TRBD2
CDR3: CASSSPWGSGTDEQYF
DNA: TGTGCCAGCAGCTCCCCGTGGGGCAGCGGGACTGACGAGCAGTACTTC